Sequencing of this TCR beta chain was carried out in a study of T cell repertoires in cytomegalovirus infection. Study-level information: The public TCR beta signatures pointed to both CMV infection and matching HLA type.

This clonotype was seen repeatedly, ten times or more. Its antigen remains unknown. MiXCR was run by TCRdb on the reads, yielding one entry per CDR3 protein. The repertoire holds more than 85,000 distinct CDR3 sequences, approximately 15% seen once, with less than 10% in the top ten. Study findings and constraints: Dominating the ex vivo response were HLA-C-restricted CMV-specific TCR beta clonotypes. Based on cumulative public TCR beta family frequency, carriers of CMV plus the relevant HLA were identified.

Deletions cut 5 bases from V and 4 bases from J, with 17 bases between. The germline CDR1 and CDR2 sequences are SGHVS and FQNEAQ. The CDR3 runs to 15 residues. V is TRBV7-8 and J is TRBJ1-2, with D unresolved. Sequenced input: PBMCs. The TCR was taken from a human donor in good health (CMV status not recorded). Some clones in this sample may be carry-over from other donors' samples. The CDR3 spells CASSQPGRNTYGYTF. CDR3 DNA: TGTGCCAGCAGCCAACCAGGACGGAATACCTATGGCTACACCTTC.